The present entry profiles one TCR beta chain with its context. Using immunoSEQ multiplex PCR, the repertoire was profiled, and TCRdb retains in-frame clones only, with some absent. Among under 95,000 clones, approximately 94% were seen once, and the ten largest hold less than 0.3%. V lost 2 bases, J lost 7 bases, and 8 bases lay in between. Germline-derived CDR1 and CDR2 are MDHEN and SYDVKM. This CDR3 is 12 amino acids long. This sample stems from a study of technical replicates of blood from several donors. The V call is TRBV28, the J call TRBJ1-1, with unresolved D. This TCR was sampled from a human donor in good health. The specimen was T cells isolated from PBMCs. Written as DNA, the CDR3 is TGTGCCAGCAGTTTAAGCCGGTATGAAGCTTTCTTT. It encodes CASSLSRYEAFF.